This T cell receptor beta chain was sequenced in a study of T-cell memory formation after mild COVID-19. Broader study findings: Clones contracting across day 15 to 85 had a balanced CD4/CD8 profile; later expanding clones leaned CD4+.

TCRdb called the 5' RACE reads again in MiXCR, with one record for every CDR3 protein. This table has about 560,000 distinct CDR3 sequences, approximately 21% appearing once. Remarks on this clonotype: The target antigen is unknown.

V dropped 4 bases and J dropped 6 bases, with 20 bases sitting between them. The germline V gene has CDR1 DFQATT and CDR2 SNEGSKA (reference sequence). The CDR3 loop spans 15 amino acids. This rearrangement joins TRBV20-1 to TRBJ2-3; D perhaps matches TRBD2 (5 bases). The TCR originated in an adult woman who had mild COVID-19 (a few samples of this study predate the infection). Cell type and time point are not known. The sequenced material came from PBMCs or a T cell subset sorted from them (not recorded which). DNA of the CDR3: TGCAGTGCTATCCCGTTATCCGGGATGGCGGATACGCAGTATTTT. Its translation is CSAIPLSGMADTQYF.